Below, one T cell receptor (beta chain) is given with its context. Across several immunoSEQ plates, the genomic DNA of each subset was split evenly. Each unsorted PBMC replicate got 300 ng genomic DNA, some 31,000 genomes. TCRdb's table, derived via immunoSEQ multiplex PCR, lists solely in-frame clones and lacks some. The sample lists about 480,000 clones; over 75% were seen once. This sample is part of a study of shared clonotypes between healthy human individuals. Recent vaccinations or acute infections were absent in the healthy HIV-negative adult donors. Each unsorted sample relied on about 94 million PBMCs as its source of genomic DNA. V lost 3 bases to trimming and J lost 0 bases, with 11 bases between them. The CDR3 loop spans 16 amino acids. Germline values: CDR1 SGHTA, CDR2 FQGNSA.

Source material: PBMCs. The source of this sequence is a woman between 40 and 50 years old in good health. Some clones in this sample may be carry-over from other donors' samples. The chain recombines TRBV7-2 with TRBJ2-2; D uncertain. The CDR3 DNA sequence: TGTGCCAGCAGCTTCAACGGCGGCGCGAACACCGGGGAGCTGTTTTTT. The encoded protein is CASSFNGGANTGELFF.